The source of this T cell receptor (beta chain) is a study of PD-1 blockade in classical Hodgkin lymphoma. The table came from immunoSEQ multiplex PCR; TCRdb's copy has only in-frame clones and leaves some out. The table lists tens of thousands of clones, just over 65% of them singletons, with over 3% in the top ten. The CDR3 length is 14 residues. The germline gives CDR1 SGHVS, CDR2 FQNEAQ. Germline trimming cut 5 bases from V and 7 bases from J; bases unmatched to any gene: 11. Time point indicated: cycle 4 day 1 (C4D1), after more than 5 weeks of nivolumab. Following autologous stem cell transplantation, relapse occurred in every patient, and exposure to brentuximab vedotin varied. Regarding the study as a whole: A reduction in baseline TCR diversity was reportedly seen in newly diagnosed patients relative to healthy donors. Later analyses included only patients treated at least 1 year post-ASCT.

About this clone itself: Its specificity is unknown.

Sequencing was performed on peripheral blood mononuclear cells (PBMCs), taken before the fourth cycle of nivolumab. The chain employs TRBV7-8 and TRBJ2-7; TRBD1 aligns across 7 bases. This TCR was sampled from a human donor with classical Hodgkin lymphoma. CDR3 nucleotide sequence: TGTGCCAGCAGCCCGACGTCCCGGGACAGAGAGCAGTACTTC. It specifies CASSPTSRDREQYF.